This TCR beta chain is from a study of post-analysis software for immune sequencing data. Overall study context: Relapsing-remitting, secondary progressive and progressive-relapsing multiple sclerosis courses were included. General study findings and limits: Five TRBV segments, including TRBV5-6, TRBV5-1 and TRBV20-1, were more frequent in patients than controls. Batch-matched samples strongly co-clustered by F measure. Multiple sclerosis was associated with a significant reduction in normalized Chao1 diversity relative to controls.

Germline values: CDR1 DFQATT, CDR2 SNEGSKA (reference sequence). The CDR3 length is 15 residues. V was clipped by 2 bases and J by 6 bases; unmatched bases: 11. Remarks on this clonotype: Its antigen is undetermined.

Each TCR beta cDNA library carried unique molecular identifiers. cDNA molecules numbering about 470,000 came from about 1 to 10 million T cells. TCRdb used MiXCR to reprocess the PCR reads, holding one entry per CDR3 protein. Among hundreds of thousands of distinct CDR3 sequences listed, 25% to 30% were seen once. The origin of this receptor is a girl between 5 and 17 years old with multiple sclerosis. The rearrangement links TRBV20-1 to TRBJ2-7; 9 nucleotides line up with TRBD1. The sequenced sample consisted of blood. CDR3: CSARIRGGTGREQYF. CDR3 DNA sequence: TGCAGTGCTAGAATCAGAGGAGGGACAGGGCGCGAGCAGTACTTC.